This is a list of T cell receptor beta chains from one sample in a study of T cell responses to AZD1222 COVID-19 vaccine. Some clones are missing from TCRdb's copy, which holds only in-frame ones; the method was immunoSEQ multiplex PCR. The repertoire includes about 90,000 clones, over 75% of them detected once, and 5.5% sits in the top ten. The specimen comprised peripheral blood, sampled 28 days after the second AZD1222 dose. The receptors stem from an adult who received the AZD1222 COVID-19 vaccine. Both conserved end residues are part of each CDR3. A D gene is named only where the DNA matches it firmly. The listing skips clone size in some rows; elsewhere it reads once, few, many or a size class.

abundance: few
d_gene: -
v_gene: TRBV9
j_gene: TRBJ1-6
CDR3nt: TGTGCCGAACAGGGAGAAGGCGACTCCTATAATTCACCCCTCCACTTT
CDR3aa: CAEQGEGDSYNSPLHF

abundance: -
d_gene: -
v_gene: TRBV7-9
j_gene: TRBJ1-5
CDR3nt: TGTGCCAGCAGCCCGGATCCCCAGCATTTT
CDR3aa: CASSPDPQHF

abundance: -
d_gene: -
v_gene: TRBV10-3
j_gene: TRBJ2-3
CDR3nt: TGTGCCATCAGTGAGGTCCCGTCTGAGGGCTCAGATACGCAGTATTTT
CDR3aa: CAISEVPSEGSDTQYF

abundance: -
d_gene: -
v_gene: TRBV6-4
j_gene: TRBJ2-3
CDR3nt: TGTGCCAGCCGACACTGCACAGATACGCAGTATTTT
CDR3aa: CASRHCTDTQYF

abundance: -
d_gene: -
v_gene: TRBV28
j_gene: TRBJ1-1
CDR3nt: TGTGCCAGCAGACCGGGACGAGGGACTGAAGCTTTCTTT
CDR3aa: CASRPGRGTEAFF

abundance: -
d_gene: -
v_gene: TRBV19
j_gene: TRBJ1-1
CDR3nt: TGTGCCAGTAAGCTTCGCCCGGAAGCGAACACTGAAGCTTTCTTT
CDR3aa: CASKLRPEANTEAFF

abundance: few
d_gene: -
v_gene: TRBV9
j_gene: TRBJ2-5
CDR3nt: TGTGCCAGCAGCGCTGACGTCGGGTCACAAGAGACCCAGTACTTC
CDR3aa: CASSADVGSQETQYF

abundance: -
d_gene: -
v_gene: TRBV27
j_gene: TRBJ1-2
CDR3nt: TGTGCCAGCAGTTTTGGGGGGAGTCACTATGGCTACACCTTC
CDR3aa: CASSFGGSHYGYTF

abundance: -
d_gene: TRBD2
v_gene: TRBV29-1
j_gene: TRBJ2-1
CDR3nt: TGCAGCGTTGAACTAGCGGGAATTGGCAATGAGCAGTTCTTC
CDR3aa: CSVELAGIGNEQFF

abundance: -
d_gene: -
v_gene: TRBV19
j_gene: TRBJ1-5
CDR3nt: TGTGCCAGTAGTATGAAAAACAGGGATTCGGATCAGCCCCAGCATTTT
CDR3aa: CASSMKNRDSDQPQHF

abundance: -
d_gene: -
v_gene: TRBV10-3
j_gene: TRBJ1-5
CDR3nt: TGTGCCATCAGTGAGAGTGGAGGCATGGTTGGTCAGCCCCAGCATTTT
CDR3aa: CAISESGGMVGQPQHF

abundance: -
d_gene: -
v_gene: TRBV7-9
j_gene: TRBJ2-7
CDR3nt: TGTGCCAGCAGCTCTCGGGACACCTCCTACGAGCAGTACTTC
CDR3aa: CASSSRDTSYEQYF

abundance: -
d_gene: -
v_gene: TRBV10-2
j_gene: TRBJ1-4
CDR3nt: TGCGCCAGCAGTGACACCGTTGCAACTAATGAAAAACTGTTTTTT
CDR3aa: CASSDTVATNEKLFF

abundance: -
d_gene: -
v_gene: TRBV6-4
j_gene: TRBJ2-3
CDR3nt: TGTGCCAGCAGTGACCGGGCTAGCGGCACAGATACGCAGTATTTT
CDR3aa: CASSDRASGTDTQYF

abundance: -
d_gene: -
v_gene: TRBV12-3/TRBV12-4
j_gene: TRBJ1-2
CDR3nt: TGTGCCAGCGGTAGGGCCACCTACTATGGCTACACCTTC
CDR3aa: CASGRATYYGYTF

abundance: -
d_gene: -
v_gene: TRBV27
j_gene: TRBJ1-3
CDR3nt: TGTGCCAGCTCTTCGGGCTCTGGAAACACCATATATTTT
CDR3aa: CASSSGSGNTIYF

abundance: -
d_gene: -
v_gene: TRBV27
j_gene: TRBJ1-2
CDR3nt: TGTGCCAGCAGTCTAGGGGCTAACTATGGCTACACCTTC
CDR3aa: CASSLGANYGYTF

abundance: -
d_gene: TRBD1
v_gene: TRBV5-1
j_gene: TRBJ2-3
CDR3nt: TGCGCCAGCAGCTTGCCGCCGGGACAGATTACAGATACGCAGTATTTT
CDR3aa: CASSLPPGQITDTQYF

abundance: -
d_gene: -
v_gene: TRBV24-1
j_gene: TRBJ1-2
CDR3nt: TGTGCCACCAGTGGCCCCCCAGGGTTGGCCTATGGCTACACCTTC
CDR3aa: CATSGPPGLAYGYTF

abundance: -
d_gene: -
v_gene: TRBV7-2
j_gene: TRBJ1-1
CDR3nt: TGTGCCAGCAGCTTACAGGGGCACAACACTGAAGCTTTCTTT
CDR3aa: CASSLQGHNTEAFF

abundance: -
d_gene: -
v_gene: TRBV10-3
j_gene: TRBJ1-2
CDR3nt: TGTGCCATCAGTGAGCCCCCCGGCAGGGATAACTATGGCTACACCTTC
CDR3aa: CAISEPPGRDNYGYTF

abundance: -
d_gene: -
v_gene: TRBV7-2
j_gene: TRBJ2-7
CDR3nt: TGTGCCAGCAGCGAAACGATCTCCTACGAGCAGTACTTC
CDR3aa: CASSETISYEQYF

abundance: once
d_gene: TRBD1
v_gene: TRBV7-2
j_gene: TRBJ1-4
CDR3nt: TGTGCCAGCAGCTTATTGACAGGGATTAATGAAAAACTGTTTTTT
CDR3aa: CASSLLTGINEKLFF

abundance: -
d_gene: -
v_gene: TRBV6-5
j_gene: TRBJ2-1
CDR3nt: TGTGCCCTACGGGCAGGGTTGGGTAAGGAGCAGTTCTTC
CDR3aa: CALRAGLGKEQFF

abundance: -
d_gene: -
v_gene: TRBV7-9
j_gene: TRBJ2-7
CDR3nt: TGTGCCAGCAAACTAGTGGGCGGACCTAGCTCCTACGAGCAGTACTTC
CDR3aa: CASKLVGGPSSYEQYF

abundance: -
d_gene: -
v_gene: TRBV5-6
j_gene: TRBJ1-1
CDR3nt: TGTGCCAGCAGCTTCGGTTCCCCTGAAGCTTTCTTT
CDR3aa: CASSFGSPEAFF

abundance: -
d_gene: -
v_gene: TRBV19
j_gene: TRBJ1-2
CDR3nt: TGTGCCAGTAGTATATGGGGGAATGTCTATGGCTACACCTTC
CDR3aa: CASSIWGNVYGYTF

abundance: -
d_gene: -
v_gene: TRBV7-3
j_gene: TRBJ1-5
CDR3nt: TGTGCCAGCAGCTGGCTAGGCCCTAGCAATCAGCCCCAGCATTTT
CDR3aa: CASSWLGPSNQPQHF

abundance: once
d_gene: -
v_gene: TRBV5-1
j_gene: TRBJ1-5
CDR3nt: TGCGCCAGCAGTACAGACAGCAATCAGCCCCAGCATTTT
CDR3aa: CASSTDSNQPQHF

abundance: -
d_gene: -
v_gene: TRBV7-3
j_gene: TRBJ1-2
CDR3nt: TGTGCCAGCAGCGCCCAACCCCAGGGGAGAGCTAACTATGGCTACACCTTC
CDR3aa: CASSAQPQGRANYGYTF

abundance: -
d_gene: -
v_gene: TRBV15
j_gene: TRBJ2-1
CDR3nt: TGTGCCACCAGCAGAGATCTCGGGGCCAATGAGCAGTTCTTC
CDR3aa: CATSRDLGANEQFF

abundance: once
d_gene: -
v_gene: TRBV5-1
j_gene: TRBJ2-5
CDR3nt: TGCGCCAGCAGCCCGAGGAGGGCGGGGCAAGTTGAGACCCAGTACTTC
CDR3aa: CASSPRRAGQVETQYF

abundance: -
d_gene: -
v_gene: TRBV2
j_gene: TRBJ1-2
CDR3nt: TGTGCCAGCATTCGGGTGGGGTTCGGTGGCTACACCTTC
CDR3aa: CASIRVGFGGYTF

abundance: -
d_gene: -
v_gene: TRBV5-6
j_gene: TRBJ2-6
CDR3nt: TGTGCCAGCAGCGTCGGGACGGTTGGCTGGGCCAACGTCCTGACTTTC
CDR3aa: CASSVGTVGWANVLTF

abundance: -
d_gene: -
v_gene: TRBV4-3
j_gene: TRBJ1-1
CDR3nt: TGCGCCAGCAGCCAAGATTCAATGGGCACTGAAGCTTTCTTT
CDR3aa: CASSQDSMGTEAFF

abundance: -
d_gene: -
v_gene: TRBV12-5
j_gene: TRBJ2-3
CDR3nt: TGTGCTAGTGGTTTGGACTCTGGTTACACAGATACGCAGTATTTT
CDR3aa: CASGLDSGYTDTQYF

abundance: -
d_gene: -
v_gene: TRBV2
j_gene: TRBJ1-1
CDR3nt: TGTGCCAGCAGTGAAGATAGTTTTAGAGTCACTGAAGCTTTCTTT
CDR3aa: CASSEDSFRVTEAFF

abundance: once
d_gene: TRBD1
v_gene: TRBV5-4
j_gene: TRBJ1-2
CDR3nt: TGTGCCAGCAGCTTGCAAACAGGGGCCATCGACTATGGCTACACCTTC
CDR3aa: CASSLQTGAIDYGYTF

abundance: -
d_gene: -
v_gene: TRBV4-1
j_gene: TRBJ2-1
CDR3nt: TGCGCCAGCAGCCAAGAAGGTTCAAGGAAGCAGTTCTTC
CDR3aa: CASSQEGSRKQFF

abundance: -
d_gene: TRBD2
v_gene: TRBV24-1
j_gene: TRBJ2-1
CDR3nt: TGTGCCACCAGTGATTTTCGGGGGGATGAGCAGTTCTTC
CDR3aa: CATSDFRGDEQFF

abundance: -
d_gene: -
v_gene: TRBV5-1
j_gene: TRBJ1-1
CDR3nt: TGCGCCAGCAGCTTGAGTCGGGGACTCACTGAAGCTTTCTTT
CDR3aa: CASSLSRGLTEAFF

abundance: -
d_gene: -
v_gene: TRBV27
j_gene: TRBJ1-2
CDR3nt: TGTGCCAGCAGTAAAACCGGGACCCAGAGAGGTGGTGGCTACACCTTC
CDR3aa: CASSKTGTQRGGGYTF

abundance: -
d_gene: TRBD1
v_gene: TRBV6-4
j_gene: TRBJ2-2
CDR3nt: TGTGCCAGCCGCCCGGGACAGGGAGGCGGGGAGCTGTTTTTT
CDR3aa: CASRPGQGGGELFF

abundance: -
d_gene: -
v_gene: TRBV10-2
j_gene: TRBJ2-2
CDR3nt: TGCGCCAGCGCTCAGGGTTACACCGGGGAGCTGTTTTTT
CDR3aa: CASAQGYTGELFF

abundance: -
d_gene: -
v_gene: TRBV6-4
j_gene: TRBJ2-1
CDR3nt: TGTGCCAGCAGCCGGGACGGTAACAATGAGCAGTTCTTC
CDR3aa: CASSRDGNNEQFF

abundance: -
d_gene: -
v_gene: TRBV7-2
j_gene: TRBJ1-5
CDR3nt: TGTGCCAGCAGCCCCTCCGCGCACAATCAGCCCCAGCATTTT
CDR3aa: CASSPSAHNQPQHF

abundance: -
d_gene: TRBD1
v_gene: TRBV29-1
j_gene: TRBJ2-3
CDR3nt: TGCAGCGTACGACAGGGTTCCGCAGATACGCAGTATTTT
CDR3aa: CSVRQGSADTQYF

abundance: -
d_gene: -
v_gene: TRBV2
j_gene: TRBJ1-1
CDR3nt: TGTGCCAGCAGTGTTTCACCCCAAAACAGGAACACTGAAGCTTTCTTT
CDR3aa: CASSVSPQNRNTEAFF